A selection of T cell receptor beta chains follows, all from one sample in a study of T cell responses to AZD1222 COVID-19 vaccine. Assay used: immunoSEQ multiplex PCR; TCRdb lists only in-frame clones, some missing. The top ten clones hold 1.3% of a sample with approximately 150,000 clones, under 95% of them seen once. The sequencing used peripheral blood, collected on day 0 of AZD1222 vaccination. These receptors were taken from an adult in good health. Each CDR3 is given without its conserved first and last residue. Only part of the rows carry a size: once, few, many, or a class if the clone is expanded.

J,size,V,CDR3
TRBJ1-1,.,TRBV6-5,ASTPPGGAEAF
TRBJ2-3,.,TRBV24-1,ATSDPTGGDPDTQY
TRBJ1-2,.,TRBV2,ASLWRGGASDT
TRBJ1-1,.,TRBV15,ATSRDFSNTEAF
TRBJ1-4,.,TRBV6-2/TRBV6-3,ASSRQGEESEKLF
TRBJ2-7,.,TRBV2,ASSVFRGAGYEQY
TRBJ1-6,.,TRBV28,ATRRAASAPLH
TRBJ1-1,.,TRBV4-2,ASSHQQGLQDKEEAF
TRBJ1-1,.,TRBV7-9,ASSTGLNTEAF
TRBJ1-2,.,TRBV5-5,ASSGAGTSYGYT
TRBJ1-1,.,TRBV5-4,ASSRQGARRNTEAF
TRBJ2-1,.,TRBV6-6,ASSQSRLAGGRGVYNEQF
TRBJ2-5,.,TRBV20-1,SASWGIQETQY
TRBJ2-3,.,TRBV29-1,SVEGRRRADTQY
TRBJ1-2,once,TRBV10-3,AIRMTGVDGYT
TRBJ2-7,.,TRBV5-4,ASSLGTRSYEQY
TRBJ2-7,.,TRBV4-1,ASSQAVGPVYEQY
TRBJ1-5,.,TRBV6-6,ASFIEGGGHQPQH
TRBJ2-5,.,TRBV6-2/TRBV6-3,ASSGPIAGGQWTQY
TRBJ2-3,.,TRBV28,ASSWGMKASTDTQY
TRBJ1-1,.,TRBV28,ASSSLGEGGAAF
TRBJ2-1,once,TRBV4-2,ASSPLGGGSSYNEQF
TRBJ1-1,.,TRBV3-1/TRBV3-2,ASSLGLLNTEAF
TRBJ1-2,.,TRBV27,ASSSGLRSYT
TRBJ1-1,.,TRBV7-3,ASSLTVNTEAF
TRBJ2-7,.,TRBV27,ASTSYLRQTGEQY
TRBJ1-5,.,TRBV11-3,ASSLKGDLYSNQPQH
TRBJ1-2,.,TRBV30,AWSVGGAGGYT
TRBJ2-7,once,TRBV27,ASSLGQGAYEQY
TRBJ1-1,.,TRBV7-9,ASSSDREEAF
TRBJ1-2,.,TRBV4-1,ASSQDYRTEDYGYT
TRBJ2-2,.,TRBV7-8,AISSGRVGELF
TRBJ2-7,.,TRBV18,ASSPGAGGFSYEQY
TRBJ1-3,.,TRBV30,AWSVTGGGNTIY
TRBJ2-3,.,TRBV5-1,ASRTGTGDIDTQY
TRBJ1-2,few,TRBV6-4,ASSDAAGGFGYT
TRBJ1-1,.,TRBV27,ASSLVMAWNTEAF